These 16 T cell receptor beta chains share one sample of origin, sequenced in a study of blood T cell repertoires in COVID-19. Clones were sequenced by immunoSEQ multiplex PCR, and TCRdb holds only the in-frame ones, with some missing. The data contain 300,000 or so clones, about nine tenths of them singletons. Material for sequencing was PBMCs or T cells enriched from blood (not recorded which). These TCRs come from a woman aged 25 to 39 who had recovered from COVID-19.

The chain combines TRBV5-8 with TRBJ2-7, with 7 bases identical to TRBD1. Trimming cost V 4 bases and J 0 bases; bases outside gene matches: 7. The CDR3 has 15 amino acids. Germline CDR1 reads SGHTS; CDR2 reads YDEGEE. The CDR3 DNA reads as TGTGCCAGCAGCGCACAGGGGTGGCCCTCCTACGAGCAGTACTTC. Its protein is CASSAQGWPSYEQYF.

V gene TRBV19 combines with J gene TRBJ2-1; TRBD1 matches at 8 bases. This CDR3 contains 14 residues. The germline V gene has CDR1 LNHDA and CDR2 SQIVND (reference sequence). J lost 9 bases, V lost 3 bases, and 7 bases had no gene match. The CDR3 region has the DNA TGTGCCAGTAGTATGGGACAGGTCTTGGGTGAGCAGTTCTTC. Its translation is CASSMGQVLGEQFF.

The rearrangement links TRBV5-5 to TRBJ1-3, with D unresolved. Germline-derived CDR1 and CDR2 are SGHKS and YYEKEE (reference sequence). The CDR3 runs to 15 residues. The V end lost 0 bases, the J end lost 6 bases, and 13 bases lay between the germline ends. CDR3 region: CASSLDFGSANTIYF. The CDR3 region has the DNA TGTGCCAGCAGCTTGGATTTTGGCAGCGCAAACACCATATATTTT.

The chain employs TRBV11-2 and TRBJ2-1; tentatively, D is TRBD2 (5 bases). This CDR3 contains 19 residues. Trimming removed 1 base at V and 7 bases at J, with 26 bases between. CDR1 and CDR2 (germline): SGHAT, FQNNGV. The CDR3 region is CASSLGQDLGLRERNEQFF. Written as DNA, the CDR3 is TGTGCCAGCAGCTTAGGGCAGGACCTTGGGCTGAGGGAGAGGAATGAGCAGTTCTTC.

This clone was seen only a few times. The chain recombines TRBV28 with TRBJ1-5; possible D gene TRBD1, 5 bases. CDR1 MDHEN and CDR2 SYDVKM come from the germline V gene. The V end was cut by 4 bases, the J end by 7 bases, with 17 bases between. CDR3 size: 15 residues. The CDR3 coding sequence is TGTGCCAGCAGTTCTCGAGGGGAGGGGTACCAGCCCCAGCATTTT. Residues: CASSSRGEGYQPQHF.

V is TRBV15 and J is TRBJ2-5; 13 bases agree with TRBD2. The V gene's germline CDR1 is LNHNV and CDR2 YYDKDF (reference sequence). The V and J ends lost 3 bases and 3 bases, in that order; junction bases with no gene match: 4. The CDR3 consists of 16 residues. The CDR3 DNA sequence: TGTGCCACCAGCAGGAGGACTAGCGGGAGAGAAGAGACCCAGTACTTC. Amino acids: CATSRRTSGREETQYF.

This sequence joins TRBV28 and TRBJ2-6; TRBD1 might be the D (6 bases). The CDR3 sequence is 15 residues long. Trimming shortened V by 4 bases and J by 4 bases, and 11 bases separated the two germline ends. Germline V gene data show CDR1 as MDHEN and CDR2 as SYDVKM. Here the CDR3 DNA reads TGTGCCAGCAGTTCTCCAGGGGCCGGGGCCAACGTCCTGACTTTC. Protein product: CASSSPGAGANVLTF.

This chain connects TRBV5-4 to TRBJ2-7; weak D call: TRBD2 (7 bases). Trimming removed 3 bases from V and 2 bases from J, with 12 bases in between. This CDR3 contains 14 residues. Germline values: CDR1 SGHNT, CDR2 YYREEE (reference sequence). The CDR3 loop is CASSWEGGTYEQYF. In nucleotides, the CDR3 is TGTGCCAGCAGCTGGGAGGGGGGGACCTACGAGCAGTACTTC.

The genes are TRBV14 and TRBJ1-2; D not certain. CDR1 and CDR2 from the germline V gene are SGHDN and FVKESK. The germline V and J ends were trimmed by 4 bases and 1 base, with 7 bases remaining between them. The CDR3 contains 13 residues. The CDR3 DNA follows: TGTGCCAGCAGCCCAGACTATAACTATGGCTACACCTTC. Its protein product is CASSPDYNYGYTF.

In DNA form, the CDR3 reads TGTGCCACCACAGGAAACAGTGCAGCCCGACACTCAGCCAAAAACATTCAGTACTTC. Residues: CATTGNSAARHSAKNIQYF. The V and J genes are TRBV24-1 and TRBJ2-4; D gene unclear. The CDR3 consists of 19 residues. Germline CDR1 and CDR2: KGHDR and SFDVKD. V dropped 8 bases and J dropped 0 bases, with 25 bases sitting between them.

This chain uses TRBV19 with TRBJ1-5; possibly TRBD1 for D (6 bases). Per the germline V gene, CDR1 is LNHDA and CDR2 is SQIVND (reference sequence). V dropped 6 bases and J dropped 5 bases, with 26 bases sitting between them. The CDR3 runs to 18 residues. The CDR3 nucleotides are TGTGCCAGTAGCGCAAGGTTCGGCGGCAGGGGCGCCTATCAGCCCCAGCATTTT. This translates into CASSARFGGRGAYQPQHF.

This rearrangement joins TRBV5-4 to TRBJ2-2, with TRBD1 matching 12 bases. The V segment lost 4 bases and the J segment 5 bases; nucleotides outside the gene matches: 9. Germline CDR1 and CDR2: SGHNT and YYREEE (reference sequence). This CDR3 comprises 17 residues. The DNA for the CDR3 is TGTGCCAGCAGCGCGGGACAGGGGGCCGTCGGGACCGGGGAGCTGTTTTTT. It codes for CASSAGQGAVGTGELFF.

The genes are TRBV3-1 (or the pseudogene TRBV3-2) and TRBJ2-1; D might be TRBD1 (5 bases). Germline CDR1 reads LGHDT; CDR2 reads YNNKEL (reference sequence). Trimming took off 0 bases at V and 8 bases at J, with 17 bases between the two ends. The CDR3 contains 16 residues. The CDR3 DNA sequence: TGTGCCAGCAGCCAAGATACTCTGACAGTCAGTCATGAGCAGTTCTTC. Residues: CASSQDTLTVSHEQFF.

This clone was observed a few times. The CDR3 DNA reads as TGTGCCAGTAGTAGGCAGGGGGTGAACACTGAAGCTTTCTTT. Protein sequence: CASSRQGVNTEAFF. V is TRBV19 and J is TRBJ1-1; TRBD1 matches 7 bases. J was trimmed by 0 bases and V by 4 bases; bases with no gene match: 2. CDR1 and CDR2 from the germline V gene are LNHDA and SQIVND (reference sequence). This CDR3 comprises 14 residues.

The CDR3 sequence is CASSLDSPASGSLTYEQYF. CDR3 DNA: TGTGCCAGCAGCTTAGATTCGCCGGCTAGCGGGAGCCTTACCTACGAGCAGTACTTC. The chain links TRBV11-2 to TRBJ2-7; 10 nucleotides match TRBD2. CDR3 size: 19 residues. The V segment lost 0 bases and the J segment 2 bases; nucleotides outside the gene matches: 13. Looked up from germline, CDR1 is SGHAT and CDR2 is FQNNGV. The full variable domain, completed using reference TRBV11-2 and TRBJ2-7, is EAGVAQSPRYKIIEKRQSVAFWCNPISGHATLYWYQQILGQGPKLLIQFQNNGVVDDSQLPKDRFSAERLKGVDSTLKIQPAKLEDSAVYLCASSLDSPASGSLTYEQYFGPGTRLTVT.

This sequence joins TRBV14 and TRBJ1-3, with unresolved D. CDR3 size: 12 residues. Germline CDR1 reads SGHDN; CDR2 reads FVKESK. V gave up 3 bases and J gave up 4 bases, with 4 bases separating them. The CDR3 region has the DNA TGTGCCAGCAGCCAGAGAGGAAACACCATATATTTT. Translating gives CASSQRGNTIYF.